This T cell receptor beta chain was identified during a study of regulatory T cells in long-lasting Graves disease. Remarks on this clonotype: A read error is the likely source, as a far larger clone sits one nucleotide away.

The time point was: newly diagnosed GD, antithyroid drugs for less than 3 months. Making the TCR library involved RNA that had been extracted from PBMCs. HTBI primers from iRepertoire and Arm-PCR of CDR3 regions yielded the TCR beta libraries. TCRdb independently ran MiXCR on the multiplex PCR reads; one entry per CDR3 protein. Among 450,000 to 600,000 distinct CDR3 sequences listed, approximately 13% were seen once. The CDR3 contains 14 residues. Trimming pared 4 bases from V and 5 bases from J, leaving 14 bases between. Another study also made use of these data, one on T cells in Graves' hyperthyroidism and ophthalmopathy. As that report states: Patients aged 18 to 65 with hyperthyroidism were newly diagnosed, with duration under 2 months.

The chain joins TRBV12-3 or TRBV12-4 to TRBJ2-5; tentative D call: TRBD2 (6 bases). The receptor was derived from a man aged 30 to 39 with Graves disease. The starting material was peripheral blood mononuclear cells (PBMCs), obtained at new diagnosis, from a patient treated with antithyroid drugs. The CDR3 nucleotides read TGTGCCAGCAGTTACTTCGGGGGTCGGGAGACCCAGTACTTC. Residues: CASSYFGGRETQYF.